The 4 T cell receptor beta chains reported below all come from one sample, sequenced in a study of T cell repertoires in cytomegalovirus infection. Their antigens are not known. MiXCR was run by TCRdb on the reads, yielding one entry per CDR3 protein. The sample has under 350,000 distinct CDR3 sequences, approximately 22% seen once. The specimen was cultured PBMCs, collected from culture after CMV antigen stimulation. The receptors were sampled from a human donor in good health (CMV status not recorded). Some clones in this sample may be carry-over from other donors' samples.

The chain joins TRBV12-3 or TRBV12-4 to TRBJ2-1; D not certain. CDR3 length: 13 residues. Deletions cut 6 bases from V and 2 bases from J, with 8 bases between. The CDR3 loop is CASRGRTYNEQFF. CDR3 bases: TGTGCCAGCAGAGGCAGGACCTACAATGAGCAGTTCTTC.

This clonotype was seen a few times. This chain connects TRBV19 to TRBJ2-3; D may be TRBD2 (6 bases). V was clipped by 5 bases and J by 4 bases, with 10 bases between them. The CDR3 runs 13 residues. The V gene's germline CDR1 is LNHDA and CDR2 SQIVND (reference sequence). CDR3: CASSAGRADTQYF. CDR3 DNA sequence: TGTGCCAGTAGTGCCGGGAGAGCAGATACGCAGTATTTT.

This clonotype was found a few times. In nucleotides, the CDR3 is TGCAGTGCTCCCGGACTAGCCAATCAAGAGACCCAGTACTTC. Encoded protein: CSAPGLANQETQYF. This chain links TRBV20-1 with TRBJ2-5, with 8 bases aligning to TRBD2. The length of the CDR3 is 14 residues. J gave up 2 bases and V 5 bases, and 7 bases lay outside the gene matches. Germline V gives CDR1 DFQATT, CDR2 SNEGSKA (reference sequence).

The table lists this clonotype with many counts. V gene TRBV7-2 combines with J gene TRBJ1-3; D is uncertain. Per germline, CDR1 SGHTA and CDR2 FQGNSA. The CDR3 is 13 residues long. Trimming took off 1 base at V and 8 bases at J, with 9 bases between the two ends. The CDR3 region has the DNA TGTGCCAGCAGCTTAGTGCGGGAGGACACCATATATTTT. Protein sequence: CASSLVREDTIYF.